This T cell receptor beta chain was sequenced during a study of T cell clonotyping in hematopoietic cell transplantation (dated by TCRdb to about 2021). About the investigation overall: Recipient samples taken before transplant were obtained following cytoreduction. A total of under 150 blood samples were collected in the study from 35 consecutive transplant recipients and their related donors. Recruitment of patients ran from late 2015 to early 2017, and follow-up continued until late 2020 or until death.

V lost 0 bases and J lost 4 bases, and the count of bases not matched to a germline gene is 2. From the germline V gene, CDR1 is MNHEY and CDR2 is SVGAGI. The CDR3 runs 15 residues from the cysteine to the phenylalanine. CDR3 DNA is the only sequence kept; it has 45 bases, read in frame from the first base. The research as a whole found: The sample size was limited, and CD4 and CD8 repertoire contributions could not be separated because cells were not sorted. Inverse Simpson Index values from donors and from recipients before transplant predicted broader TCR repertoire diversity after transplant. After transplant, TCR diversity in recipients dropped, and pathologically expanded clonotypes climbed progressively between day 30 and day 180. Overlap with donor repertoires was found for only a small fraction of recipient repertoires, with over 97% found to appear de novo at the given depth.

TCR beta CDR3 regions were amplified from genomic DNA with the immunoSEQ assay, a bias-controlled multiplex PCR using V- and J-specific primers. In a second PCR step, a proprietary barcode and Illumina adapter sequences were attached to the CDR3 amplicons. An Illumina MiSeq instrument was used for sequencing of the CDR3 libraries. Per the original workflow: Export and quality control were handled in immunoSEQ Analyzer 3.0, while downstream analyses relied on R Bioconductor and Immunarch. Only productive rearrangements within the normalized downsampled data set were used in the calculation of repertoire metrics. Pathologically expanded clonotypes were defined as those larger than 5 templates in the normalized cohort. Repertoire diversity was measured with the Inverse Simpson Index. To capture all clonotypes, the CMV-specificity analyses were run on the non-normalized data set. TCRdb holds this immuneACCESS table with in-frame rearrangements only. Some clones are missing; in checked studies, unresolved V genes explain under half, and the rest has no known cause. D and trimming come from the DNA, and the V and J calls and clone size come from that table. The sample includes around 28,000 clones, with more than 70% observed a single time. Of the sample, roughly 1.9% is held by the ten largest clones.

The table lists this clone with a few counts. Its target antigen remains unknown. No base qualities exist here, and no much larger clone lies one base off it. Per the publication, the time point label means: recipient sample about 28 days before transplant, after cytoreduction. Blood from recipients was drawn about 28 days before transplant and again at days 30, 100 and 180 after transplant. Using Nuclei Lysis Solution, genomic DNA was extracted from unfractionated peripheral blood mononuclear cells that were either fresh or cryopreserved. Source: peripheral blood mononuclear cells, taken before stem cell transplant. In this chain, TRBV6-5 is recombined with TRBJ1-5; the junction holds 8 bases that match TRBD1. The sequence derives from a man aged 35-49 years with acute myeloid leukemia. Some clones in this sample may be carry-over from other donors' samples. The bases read TGTGCCAGCAGTTACTCAGGACAGGGAAATCAGCCCCAGCATTTT. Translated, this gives CASSYSGQGNQPQHF.